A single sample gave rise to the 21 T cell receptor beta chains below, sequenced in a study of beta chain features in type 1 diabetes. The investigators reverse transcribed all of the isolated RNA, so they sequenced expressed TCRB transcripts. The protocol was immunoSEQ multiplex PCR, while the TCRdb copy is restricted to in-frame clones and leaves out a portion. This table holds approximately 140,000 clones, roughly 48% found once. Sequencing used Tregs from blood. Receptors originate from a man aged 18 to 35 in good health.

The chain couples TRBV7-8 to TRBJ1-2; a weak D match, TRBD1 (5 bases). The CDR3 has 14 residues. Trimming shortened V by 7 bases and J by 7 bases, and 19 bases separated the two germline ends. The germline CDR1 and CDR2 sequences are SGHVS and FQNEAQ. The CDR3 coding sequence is TGTGCCAGCACCCAGACCGCCGGCGGGGGTGGCTACACCTTC. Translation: CASTQTAGGGGYTF.

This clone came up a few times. CDR3 sequence (DNA): TGTGCCAGCAGCTTAGCGTTAGCGGGGGGCGCCGGGACCCAGTACTTC. As protein: CASSLALAGGAGTQYF. J is TRBJ2-5 and V is TRBV7-2, with 10 nucleotides matching TRBD2. This CDR3 has 16 amino acids. V lost 0 bases and J lost 7; bases outside the gene matches: 8. Germline lookup yields CDR1 SGHTA and CDR2 FQGNSA. Drawing the rest from reference TRBV7-2 and TRBJ2-5, the complete variable domain is GAGVSQSPSNKVTEKGKDVELRCDPISGHTALYWYRQSLGQGLEFLIYFQGNSAPDKSGLPSDRFSAERTGGSVSTLTIQRTQQEDSAVYLCASSLALAGGAGTQYFGPGTRLLVL.

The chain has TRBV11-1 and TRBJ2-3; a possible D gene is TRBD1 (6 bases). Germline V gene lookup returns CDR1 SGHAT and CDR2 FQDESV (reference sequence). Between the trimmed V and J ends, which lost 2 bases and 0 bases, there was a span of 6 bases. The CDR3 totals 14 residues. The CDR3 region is CASSLQGSTDTQYF. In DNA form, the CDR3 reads TGTGCCAGCAGCTTACAGGGGAGCACAGATACGCAGTATTTT. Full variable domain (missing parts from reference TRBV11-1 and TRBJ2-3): EAEVAQSPRYKITEKSQAVAFWCDPISGHATLYWYRQILGQGPELLVQFQDESVVDDSQLPKDRFSAERLKGVDSTLKIQPAELGDSAMYLCASSLQGSTDTQYFGPGTRLTVL.

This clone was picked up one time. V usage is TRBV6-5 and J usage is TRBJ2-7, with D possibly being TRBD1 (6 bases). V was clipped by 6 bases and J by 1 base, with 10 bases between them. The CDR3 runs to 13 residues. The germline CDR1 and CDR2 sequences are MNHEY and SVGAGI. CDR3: CASRYGQSYEQYF. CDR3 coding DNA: TGTGCCAGCAGATATGGACAGTCCTACGAGCAGTACTTC.

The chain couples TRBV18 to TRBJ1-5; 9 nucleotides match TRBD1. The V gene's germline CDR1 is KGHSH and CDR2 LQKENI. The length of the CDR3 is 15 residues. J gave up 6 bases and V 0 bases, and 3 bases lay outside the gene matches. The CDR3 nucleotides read TGTGCCAGCTCACCACCAGGACAGGGGAGTCAGCCCCAGCATTTT. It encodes CASSPPGQGSQPQHF.

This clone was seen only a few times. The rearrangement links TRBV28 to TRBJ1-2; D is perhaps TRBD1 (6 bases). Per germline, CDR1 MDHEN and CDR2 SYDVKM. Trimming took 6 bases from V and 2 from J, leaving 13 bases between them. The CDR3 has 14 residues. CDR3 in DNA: TGTGCCAGCAGACCACTGGACAGAAACTATGGCTACACCTTC. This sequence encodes CASRPLDRNYGYTF.

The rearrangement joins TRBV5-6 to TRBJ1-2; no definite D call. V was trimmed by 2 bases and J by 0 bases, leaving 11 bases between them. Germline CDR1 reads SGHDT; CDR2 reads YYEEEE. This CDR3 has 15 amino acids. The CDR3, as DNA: TGTGCCAGCAGCTTCGGGGTATTTTCTAACTATGGCTACACCTTC. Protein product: CASSFGVFSNYGYTF.

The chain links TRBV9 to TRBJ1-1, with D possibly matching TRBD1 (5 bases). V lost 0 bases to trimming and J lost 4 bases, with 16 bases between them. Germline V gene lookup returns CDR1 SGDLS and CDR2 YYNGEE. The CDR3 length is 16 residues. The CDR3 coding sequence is TGTGCCAGCAGCGTAGATGGGGGGGGGTGGAGCACTGAAGCTTTCTTT. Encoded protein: CASSVDGGGWSTEAFF.

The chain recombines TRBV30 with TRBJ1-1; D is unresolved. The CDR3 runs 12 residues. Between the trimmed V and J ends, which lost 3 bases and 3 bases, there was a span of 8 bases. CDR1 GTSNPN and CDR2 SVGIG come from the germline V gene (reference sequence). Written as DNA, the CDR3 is TGTGCCTGGAGGTTGTACTACACTGAAGCTTTCTTT. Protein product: CAWRLYYTEAFF.

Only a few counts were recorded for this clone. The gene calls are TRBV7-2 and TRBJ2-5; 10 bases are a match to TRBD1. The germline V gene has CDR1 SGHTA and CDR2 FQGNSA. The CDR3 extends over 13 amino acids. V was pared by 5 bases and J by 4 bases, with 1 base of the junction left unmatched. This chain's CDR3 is CASSRTGGETQYF. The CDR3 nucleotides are TGTGCCAGCAGCCGGACAGGGGGAGAGACCCAGTACTTC.

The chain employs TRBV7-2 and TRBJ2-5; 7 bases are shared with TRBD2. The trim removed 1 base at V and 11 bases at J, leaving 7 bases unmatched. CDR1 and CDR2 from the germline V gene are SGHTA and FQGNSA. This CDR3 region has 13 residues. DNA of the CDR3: TGTGCCAGCAGCTTAGAACTAGCGTCGAAGCAGTACTTC. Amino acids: CASSLELASKQYF.

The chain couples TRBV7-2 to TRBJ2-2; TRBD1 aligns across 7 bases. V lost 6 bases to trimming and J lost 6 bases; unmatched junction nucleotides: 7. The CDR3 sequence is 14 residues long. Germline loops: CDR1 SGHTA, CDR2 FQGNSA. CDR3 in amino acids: CASRAGGVAGELFF. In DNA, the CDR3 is TGTGCCAGCAGGGCAGGGGGTGTGGCCGGGGAGCTGTTTTTT.

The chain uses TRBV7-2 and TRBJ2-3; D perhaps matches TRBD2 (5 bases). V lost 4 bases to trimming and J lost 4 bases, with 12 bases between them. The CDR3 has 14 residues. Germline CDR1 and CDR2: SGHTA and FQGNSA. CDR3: CASSSHLASDTQYF. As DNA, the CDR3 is TGTGCCAGCAGCTCGCACTTAGCGTCAGATACGCAGTATTTT.

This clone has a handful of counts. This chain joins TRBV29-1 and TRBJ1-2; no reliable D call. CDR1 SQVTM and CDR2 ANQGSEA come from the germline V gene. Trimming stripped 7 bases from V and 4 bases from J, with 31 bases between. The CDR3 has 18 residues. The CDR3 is CSAPGVQRATGRIYGYTF. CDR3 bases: TGCAGCGCCCCCGGTGTGCAGAGGGCCACCGGGAGGATCTATGGCTACACCTTC.

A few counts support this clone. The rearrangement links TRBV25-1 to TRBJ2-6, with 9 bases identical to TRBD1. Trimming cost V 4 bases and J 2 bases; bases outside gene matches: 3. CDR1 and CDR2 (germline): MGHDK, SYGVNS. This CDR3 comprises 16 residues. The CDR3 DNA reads TGTGCCAGCAGTGGTAACAGGGGGCCTGGGGCCAACGTCCTGACTTTC. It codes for CASSGNRGPGANVLTF.

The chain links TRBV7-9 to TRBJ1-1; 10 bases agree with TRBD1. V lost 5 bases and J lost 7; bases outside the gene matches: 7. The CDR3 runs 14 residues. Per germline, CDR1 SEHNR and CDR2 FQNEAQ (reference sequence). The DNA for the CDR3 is TGTGCCAGCAGCCGACCTGGACAGGGGGGTGAAGCTTTCTTT. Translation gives CASSRPGQGGEAFF.

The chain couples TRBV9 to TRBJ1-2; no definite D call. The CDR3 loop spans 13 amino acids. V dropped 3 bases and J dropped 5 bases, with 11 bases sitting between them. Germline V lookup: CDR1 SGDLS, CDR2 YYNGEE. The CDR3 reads CASSASLRYGYTF. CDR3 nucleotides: TGTGCCAGCAGCGCAAGTCTTAGATATGGCTACACCTTC.

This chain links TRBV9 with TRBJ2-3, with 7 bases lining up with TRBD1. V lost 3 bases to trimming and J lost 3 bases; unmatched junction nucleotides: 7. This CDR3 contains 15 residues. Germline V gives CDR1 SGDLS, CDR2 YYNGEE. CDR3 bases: TGTGCCAGCAGCGAAAGACAGGGAGTGACAGATACGCAGTATTTT. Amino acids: CASSERQGVTDTQYF.

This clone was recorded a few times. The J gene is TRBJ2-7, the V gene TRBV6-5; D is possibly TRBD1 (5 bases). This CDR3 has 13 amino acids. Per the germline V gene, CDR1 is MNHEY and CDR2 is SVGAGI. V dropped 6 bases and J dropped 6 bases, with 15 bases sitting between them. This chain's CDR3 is CASRGIRGGEQYF. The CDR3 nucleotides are TGTGCCAGCAGAGGAATTAGGGGTGGCGAGCAGTACTTC.

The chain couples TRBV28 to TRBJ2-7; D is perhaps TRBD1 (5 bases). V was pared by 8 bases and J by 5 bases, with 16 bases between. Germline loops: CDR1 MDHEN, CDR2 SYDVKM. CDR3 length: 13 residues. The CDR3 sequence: CASAQAEPNEQYF. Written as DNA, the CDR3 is TGTGCCAGCGCACAGGCAGAGCCTAACGAGCAGTACTTC.

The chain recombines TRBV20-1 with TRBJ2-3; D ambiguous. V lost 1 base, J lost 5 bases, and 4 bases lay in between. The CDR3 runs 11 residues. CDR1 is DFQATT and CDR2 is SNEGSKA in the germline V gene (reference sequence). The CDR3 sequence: CSARVRDTQYF. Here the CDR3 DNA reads TGCAGTGCTAGAGTGAGAGATACGCAGTATTTT.